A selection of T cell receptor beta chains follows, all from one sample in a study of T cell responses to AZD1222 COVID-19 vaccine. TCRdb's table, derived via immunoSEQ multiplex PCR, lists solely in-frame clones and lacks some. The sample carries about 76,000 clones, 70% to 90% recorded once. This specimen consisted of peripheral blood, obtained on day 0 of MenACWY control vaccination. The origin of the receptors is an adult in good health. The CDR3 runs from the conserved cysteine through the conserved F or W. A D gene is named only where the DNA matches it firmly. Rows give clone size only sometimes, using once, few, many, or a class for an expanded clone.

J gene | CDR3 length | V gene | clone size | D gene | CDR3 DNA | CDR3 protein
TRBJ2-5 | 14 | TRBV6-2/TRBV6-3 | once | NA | TGTGCCAGCAGTTACAATCGGATATCAGAGACCCAGTACTTC | CASSYNRISETQYF
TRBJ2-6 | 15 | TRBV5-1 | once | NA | TGCGCCAGCAGCCACGTCCGCTCTGGGGCCAACGTCCTGACTTTC | CASSHVRSGANVLTF
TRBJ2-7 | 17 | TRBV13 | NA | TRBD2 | TGTGCCAGCAGTCCCCCGCAGAAGACTAGCACCACCTACGAGCAGTACTTC | CASSPPQKTSTTYEQYF
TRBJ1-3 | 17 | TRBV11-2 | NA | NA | TGTGCCAGCAGCTCCATGGGGCGGTACCTCTCTGGAAACACCATATATTTT | CASSSMGRYLSGNTIYF
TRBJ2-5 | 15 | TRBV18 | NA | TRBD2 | TGTGCCAGCTCACCAGGGAGCGGGAGTCGGAAGACCCAGTACTTC | CASSPGSGSRKTQYF
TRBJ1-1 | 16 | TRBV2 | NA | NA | TGTGCCAGCAGTCCTACGCCGGGGGTCACGGACACTGAAGCTTTCTTT | CASSPTPGVTDTEAFF
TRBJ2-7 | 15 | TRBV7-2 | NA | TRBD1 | TGTGCCAGCAGGTCCTCGGGACAGGGGGCCTACGAGCAGTACTTC | CASRSSGQGAYEQYF
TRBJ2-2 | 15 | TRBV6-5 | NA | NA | TGTGCCAGCAAAACGGGGACGGTGAACACCGGGGAGCTGTTTTTT | CASKTGTVNTGELFF
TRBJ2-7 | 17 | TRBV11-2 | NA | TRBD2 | TGTGCCAGCAGCCCCCTCCCCGGACTAGCGGAGACCTACGAGCAGTACTTC | CASSPLPGLAETYEQYF
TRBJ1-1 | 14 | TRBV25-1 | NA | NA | TGTGCCAGCAGTGCAGAGGCAGGGTGGGAAGAAGCTTTCTTT | CASSAEAGWEEAFF
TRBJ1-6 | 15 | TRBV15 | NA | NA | TGTGCCACCAGCAGAGACCCAGGGAGGGAATCACCCCTCCACTTT | CATSRDPGRESPLHF
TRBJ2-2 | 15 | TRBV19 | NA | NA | TGTGCCAGTAGTAGCGGAGGGGGGCACACCGGGGAGCTGTTTTTT | CASSSGGGHTGELFF
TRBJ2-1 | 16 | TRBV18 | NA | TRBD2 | TGTGCCAGCTCACCACCAGCGGGAGGGACCTACAATGAGCAGTTCTTC | CASSPPAGGTYNEQFF
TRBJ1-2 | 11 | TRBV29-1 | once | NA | TGCAGCGTTGGACAGCCCTATGGCTACACCTTC | CSVGQPYGYTF
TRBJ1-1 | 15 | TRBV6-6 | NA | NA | TGTGCCAGCAACCAGCAGGGCAGGGGCTTTACTGAAGCTTTCTTT | CASNQQGRGFTEAFF
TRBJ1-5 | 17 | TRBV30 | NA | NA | TGTGCCTGGAGTGTACCTCGAACAGGTTATAGCAATCAGCCCCAGCATTTT | CAWSVPRTGYSNQPQHF
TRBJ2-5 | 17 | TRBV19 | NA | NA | TGTGCCAGTAGTATCGGTTTCGGGGGTTCCAGGGAAGAGACCCAGTACTTC | CASSIGFGGSREETQYF
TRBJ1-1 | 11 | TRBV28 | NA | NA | TGTGCCAGCAGTGTGGTGGGTGAAGCTTTCTTT | CASSVVGEAFF
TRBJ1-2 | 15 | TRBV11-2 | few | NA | TGTGCCAGCAGCTTAGATCTTAGGAGAGCGGGCGGCTACACCTTC | CASSLDLRRAGGYTF
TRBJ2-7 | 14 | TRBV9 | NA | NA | TGTGCCAGCAGCGTAGGTCCGGGTTCCTACGAGCAGTACTTC | CASSVGPGSYEQYF
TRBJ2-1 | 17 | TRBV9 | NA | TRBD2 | TGTGCCAGCAGCGACCCCGGGGGTAGCGGGTCCTACAATGAGCAGTTCTTC | CASSDPGGSGSYNEQFF
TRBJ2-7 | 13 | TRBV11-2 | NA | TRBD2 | TGTGCCAGCAGCTTAGAACTAGCGGGGACGCAGTACTTC | CASSLELAGTQYF
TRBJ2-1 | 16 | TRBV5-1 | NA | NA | TGCGCCAGCAGCTTGGTCGTCCCCAGCTCCTACAATGAGCAGTTCTTC | CASSLVVPSSYNEQFF
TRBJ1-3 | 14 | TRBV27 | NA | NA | TGTGCCAGCAGCCAGAGGGGTGTTGGAAACACCATATATTTT | CASSQRGVGNTIYF
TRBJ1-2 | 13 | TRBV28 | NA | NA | TGTGCCAGCAGTGCAGACAGGCTATATGGCTACACCTTC | CASSADRLYGYTF
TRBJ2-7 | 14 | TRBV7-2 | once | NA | TGTGCCAGCAGCTGGACCAATTCGCCCTACGAGCAGTACTTC | CASSWTNSPYEQYF
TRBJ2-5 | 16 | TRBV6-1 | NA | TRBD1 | TGTGCCAGCAGTGAGACGACAGGGGGCGACCTAGAGACCCAGTACTTC | CASSETTGGDLETQYF
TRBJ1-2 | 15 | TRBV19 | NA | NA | TGTGCCAGTAGTATAGATGCACGGGAGGTCTATGGCTACACCTTC | CASSIDAREVYGYTF
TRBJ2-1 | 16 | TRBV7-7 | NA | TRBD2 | TGTGCCAGCAGCTCTTACACGACTAGCGCTTACAATGAGCAGTTCTTC | CASSSYTTSAYNEQFF
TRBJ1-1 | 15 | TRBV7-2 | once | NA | TGTGCCAGCAGCCAACAGACCGCCCTTTTGGGTGAAGCTTTCTTT | CASSQQTALLGEAFF
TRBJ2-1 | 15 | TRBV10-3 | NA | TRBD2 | TGTGCCATCAGAGCCTCCGGGACTAGTTTGAATGAGCAGTTCTTC | CAIRASGTSLNEQFF
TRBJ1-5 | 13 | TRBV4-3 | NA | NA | TGCGCCAGCAGCCAAGACTCAGGACAGCCCCAGCATTTT | CASSQDSGQPQHF
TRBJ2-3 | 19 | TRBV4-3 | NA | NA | TGCGCCAGCAGCCAAGATCAAGGGGGACTAATTACTAGCACAGATACGCAGTATTTT | CASSQDQGGLITSTDTQYF
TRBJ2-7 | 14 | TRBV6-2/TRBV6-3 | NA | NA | TGTGCCAGCAGTTACGGGGACACGGTCGCGGAGCAGTACTTC | CASSYGDTVAEQYF
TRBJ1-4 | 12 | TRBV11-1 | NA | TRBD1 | TGTGCCAGCAGCCCAGACCGGGACAGACTGTTTTTT | CASSPDRDRLFF
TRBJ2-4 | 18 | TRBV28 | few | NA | TGTGCCAGCAGTTCCGCCCCCTCCTCCGACAGATTGTCACACATTCAGTACTTC | CASSSAPSSDRLSHIQYF
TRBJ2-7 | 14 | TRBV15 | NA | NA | TGTGCCACCAGCAGAGAGCAGACACCCTACGAGCAGTACTTC | CATSREQTPYEQYF
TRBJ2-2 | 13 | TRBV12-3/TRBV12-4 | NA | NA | TGTGCCAGCATCCTCGACACCACCGGGGAGCTGTTTTTT | CASILDTTGELFF
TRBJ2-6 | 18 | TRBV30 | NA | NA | TGTGCCTGGAGTCCTCGGGGCAGCACCCTCCCCGGGGCCAACGTCCTGACTTTC | CAWSPRGSTLPGANVLTF
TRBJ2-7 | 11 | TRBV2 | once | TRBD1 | TGTGCCGGACAGGGGGCCTACGAGCAGTACTTC | CAGQGAYEQYF
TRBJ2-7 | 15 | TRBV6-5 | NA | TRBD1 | TGTGCCAGCAGTTACCGGGACAGGGGGACCTACGAGCAGTACTTC | CASSYRDRGTYEQYF
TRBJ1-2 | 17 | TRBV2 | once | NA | TGTGCCAGCAGGAAAACAGGGTCGAAGTTTGCTTCTTATGGCTACACCTTC | CASRKTGSKFASYGYTF